Each of the 29 T cell receptor beta chains below was sequenced from the same sample in a study of cytomegalovirus exposure and HLA in healthy donors. Clones were read by immunoSEQ multiplex PCR, and TCRdb kept only the in-frame ones, dropping some. Here the sample spans over 250,000 clones, roughly 90% being singletons. Sequences were obtained from PBMCs. The receptors were gathered from a woman in her twenties or thirties in good health and CMV-seropositive.

V is TRBV2 and J is TRBJ1-2; 8 nucleotides agree with TRBD1. Germline V gives CDR1 SNHLY, CDR2 FYNNEI. The length of the CDR3 is 14 residues. V gave up 8 bases and J gave up 4 bases; unmatched junction bases: 9. This CDR3 reads CASVRQGPTYGYTF. The CDR3 DNA follows: TGTGCCAGCGTACGACAGGGGCCTACCTATGGCTACACCTTC.

This clone appeared a few times. The chain uses TRBV4-2 and TRBJ1-2; 8 nucleotides match TRBD1. CDR1 and CDR2 from the germline V gene are LGHNA and YNFKEQ. Germline trimming cut 4 bases from V and 2 bases from J; bases unmatched to any gene: 6. The CDR3 is 15 residues long. CDR3 coding DNA: TGTGCCAGCAGCCCAGGACAGGGAACCAACTATGGCTACACCTTC. Translation: CASSPGQGTNYGYTF.

The V gene is TRBV30, the J gene TRBJ2-7; 8 bases match TRBD2. There are 13 residues in the CDR3. V was pared by 5 bases and J by 5 bases, with 8 bases of the junction left unmatched. Per the germline V gene, CDR1 is GTSNPN and CDR2 is SVGIG (reference sequence). The CDR3: CAWGGTSFHEQYF. The CDR3 DNA is TGTGCCTGGGGCGGGACTAGTTTCCACGAGCAGTACTTC. The whole variable domain, remainder taken from reference TRBV30 and TRBJ2-7, is SQTIHQWPATLVQPVGSPLSLECTVEGTSNPNLYWYRQAAGRGLQLLFYSVGIGQISSEVPQNLSASRPQDRQFILSSKKLLLSDSGFYLCAWGGTSFHEQYFGPGTRLTVT.

The chain links TRBV11-2 to TRBJ2-7; D gene uncertain. CDR1 and CDR2 (germline): SGHAT, FQNNGV. Trimming left V 1 base short and J 9 bases short, with 10 bases between. The CDR3 is made up of 12 amino acids. CDR3 in DNA: TGTGCCAGCAGCTTAGCCCGGCGCGGGCAGTACTTC. As protein: CASSLARRGQYF.

In its sample, this clone was seen a few times. V usage is TRBV28 and J usage is TRBJ1-5; 9 positions agree with TRBD1. This CDR3 comprises 15 residues. J lost 2 bases, V lost 3 bases, and 2 bases had no gene match. CDR1 and CDR2 from the germline V gene are MDHEN and SYDVKM. CDR3 protein: CASSFRQGGNQPQHF. CDR3 DNA: TGTGCCAGCAGTTTTCGACAGGGGGGCAATCAGCCCCAGCATTTT.

The chain joins TRBV10-2 to TRBJ2-7; maybe TRBD1 (5 bases). The CDR3 sequence is 13 residues long. Between the trimmed V and J ends, which lost 1 base and 4 bases, there was a span of 8 bases. Germline values: CDR1 WSHSY, CDR2 SAAADI. CDR3 nucleotide sequence: TGCGCCAGCAGTGAGTACAGGCTGTACGAGCAGTACTTC. Its translation is CASSEYRLYEQYF.

The V call is TRBV28, the J call TRBJ2-7; 11 bases match TRBD1. This CDR3 spans 18 amino acids. Germline CDR1 and CDR2: MDHEN and SYDVKM. The J segment lost 2 bases and the V segment lost 4 bases, leaving 13 bases of the junction unmatched. The CDR3 spells CASSSAPGQGVRPYEQYF. In DNA form, the CDR3 reads TGTGCCAGCAGTTCTGCCCCGGGACAGGGGGTTAGACCCTACGAGCAGTACTTC.

The rearrangement uses TRBV7-3 and TRBJ1-1; D gene uncertain. Trimming cost V 5 bases and J 4 bases, with 14 bases left between them. The germline V gene encodes CDR1 SGHTA and CDR2 FQGTGA. This CDR3 region has 14 residues. CDR3 region: CASSPHGGGTEAFF. The CDR3 DNA follows: TGTGCCAGCAGCCCCCATGGAGGAGGCACTGAAGCTTTCTTT.

This chain joins TRBV27 and TRBJ2-1; 7 nucleotides agree with TRBD2. V dropped 3 bases and J dropped 4; count of bases not matched to a gene: 3. Per the germline V gene, CDR1 is MNHEY and CDR2 is SMNVEV (reference sequence). The CDR3 totals 14 residues. The CDR3 loop reads CASSFGLGYNEQFF. CDR3 nucleotides: TGTGCCAGCAGTTTTGGACTAGGATACAATGAGCAGTTCTTC.

The sample holds one count of this clone. This specimen includes other DNA sequences encoding the same CDR3. The chain combines TRBV20-1 with TRBJ2-3, with D hard to call. Germline CDR1 reads DFQATT; CDR2 reads SNEGSKA (reference sequence). V was pared by 3 bases and J by 6 bases, with 7 bases between. CDR3 size: 11 residues. CDR3 protein: CSARFPDTQYF. The CDR3 nucleotides read TGCAGTGCTAGGTTCCCGGATACGCAGTATTTT.

The sample holds one count of this clone. V and J are TRBV28 and TRBJ2-7; D is uncertain. The CDR3 runs to 13 residues. Germline CDR1 MDHEN, CDR2 SYDVKM. Trimming shortened V by 6 bases and J by 3 bases, and 12 bases separated the two germline ends. The CDR3 DNA is TGTGCCAGCAGACGTGTCACGAACTACGAGCAGTACTTC. It is translated as CASRRVTNYEQYF. The full variable domain, completed using reference TRBV28 and TRBJ2-7, is DVKVTQSSRYLVKRTGEKVFLECVQDMDHENMFWYRQDPGLGLRLIYFSYDVKMKEKGDIPEGYSVSREKKERFSLILESASTNQTSMYLCASRRVTNYEQYFGPGTRLTVT.

The chain combines TRBV29-1 with TRBJ1-2, with D possibly TRBD1 on 5 matching bases. This CDR3 has 15 residues. Trimming took off 0 bases at V and 0 bases at J, with 11 bases between the two ends. Per the germline V gene, CDR1 is SQVTM and CDR2 is ANQGSEA. CDR3 loop: CSVEDPDRANYGYTF. CDR3 DNA: TGCAGCGTTGAAGATCCCGACAGAGCTAACTATGGCTACACCTTC. The full variable domain, with the rest looked up from reference TRBV29-1 and TRBJ1-2, is SAVISQKPSRDICQRGTSLTIQCQVDSQVTMMFWYRQQPGQSLTLIATANQGSEATYESGFVIDKFPISRPNLTFSTLTVSNMSPEDSSIYLCSVEDPDRANYGYTFGSGTRLTVV.

The genes are TRBV5-1 and TRBJ1-2; D is unresolved. The CDR3 consists of 11 residues. V was trimmed by 0 bases and J by 8 bases, leaving 5 bases between them. Germline V gives CDR1 SGHRS, CDR2 YFSETQ. The CDR3 DNA reads TGCGCCAGCAGCTTGGAAGGGGGCTACACCTTC. Translated: CASSLEGGYTF.

To note about this clone: Distinct nucleotide sequences in the sample also encode this CDR3. The chain is built from TRBV2 and TRBJ1-2; D is perhaps TRBD1 (5 bases). CDR3 length equals 13 residues. Per the germline V gene, CDR1 is SNHLY and CDR2 is FYNNEI. V was shortened by 4 bases and J by 2 bases, with 8 bases between the two germline ends. CDR3: CASSVQGNYGYTF. The DNA of the CDR3 is TGTGCCAGCAGTGTCCAGGGAAACTATGGCTACACCTTC.

The chain is built from TRBV4-2 and TRBJ2-7; no reliable D call. Germline values: CDR1 LGHNA, CDR2 YNFKEQ. This CDR3 contains 12 residues. Trimming pared 2 bases from V and 5 bases from J, leaving 7 bases between. In nucleotides, the CDR3 is TGTGCCAGCAGCCAACCCCCCCACGAGCAGTACTTC. This gives the protein CASSQPPHEQYF.

The CDR3 loop is CASSLEVALASYEQYF. The CDR3 bases are TGTGCCAGCAGCTTGGAGGTGGCCCTAGCTTCCTACGAGCAGTACTTC. The chain employs TRBV5-6 and TRBJ2-7, with D possibly being TRBD2 (5 bases). Trimming removed 0 bases from V and 1 base from J, with 14 bases in between. Germline V gene lookup returns CDR1 SGHDT and CDR2 YYEEEE. The CDR3 is 16 residues long.

V and J are TRBV6-6 and TRBJ1-5; 8 bases agree with TRBD1. This CDR3 comprises 16 residues. J lost 1 base, V lost 2 bases, and 4 bases had no gene match. Germline CDR1 and CDR2: MNHNY and SVGAGI (reference sequence). The CDR3 protein is CASSYGQGLSNQPQHF. The CDR3 nucleotides are TGTGCCAGCAGTTACGGACAGGGTTTAAGCAATCAGCCCCAGCATTTT.

The gene calls are TRBV27 and TRBJ2-3; perhaps TRBD2 as D (6 bases). Trimming left V 0 bases short and J 4 bases short, with 8 bases between. Looked up from germline, CDR1 is MNHEY and CDR2 is SMNVEV (reference sequence). The CDR3 is made up of 14 amino acids. For the CDR3, the DNA is TGTGCCAGCAGTTTATCGCGGAGGGCAGATACGCAGTATTTT. It yields the protein CASSLSRRADTQYF.

This clone was seen only once. This chain joins TRBV2 and TRBJ1-3; D might be TRBD1 (6 bases). Trimming removed 4 bases at V and 0 bases at J, with 10 bases between. The CDR3 totals 15 residues. The germline CDR1 and CDR2 sequences are SNHLY and FYNNEI. This CDR3 reads CASSGGGSSGNTIYF. The CDR3 DNA is TGTGCCAGCAGTGGAGGGGGAAGCTCTGGAAACACCATATATTTT.

The chain employs TRBV4-2 and TRBJ1-5; TRBD1 matches 7 bases. CDR3 length: 17 residues. Germline assignment: CDR1 LGHNA and CDR2 YNFKEQ. J lost 4 bases, V lost 0 bases, and 9 bases had no gene match. CDR3 nucleotide sequence: TGTGCCAGCAGCCAAGATAGGCTGACAGGGCGTAATCAGCCCCAGCATTTT. Its protein is CASSQDRLTGRNQPQHF.

This sequence joins TRBV30 and TRBJ1-2; possible D gene TRBD1, 5 bases. Germline V CDR1 and CDR2: GTSNPN, SVGIG (reference sequence). Trimming pared 1 base from V and 6 bases from J, leaving 9 bases between. The CDR3 loop spans 12 amino acids. CDR3 sequence: CAWSAGTDGYTF. DNA of the CDR3: TGTGCCTGGAGTGCGGGGACTGATGGCTACACCTTC.

In its sample, this clone was seen once. This rearrangement joins TRBV6-7 to TRBJ2-7; 9 nucleotides agree with TRBD2. TRBV6-7 is recorded as an ORF, its role being uncertain. This CDR3 has 14 residues. The ends lost 8 bases at V and 4 bases at J; junction bases unmatched: 9. The CDR3 DNA reads TGTGCCAGCGAGCGGCTAGCGGGATGGTACGAGCAGTACTTC. It encodes CASERLAGWYEQYF.

This rearrangement joins TRBV6-4 to TRBJ2-7; D gene uncertain. CDR1 and CDR2 (germline): MRHNA, SNTAGT. The CDR3 runs to 14 residues. Trimming removed 5 bases from V and 0 bases from J, with 11 bases in between. CDR3 in amino acids: CASSSSGSSYEQYF. CDR3 DNA sequence: TGTGCCAGCAGTTCCTCAGGATCCTCCTACGAGCAGTACTTC.

This clone is a singleton in its sample. This rearrangement joins TRBV30 to TRBJ2-7, with D possibly matching TRBD1 (6 bases). The V and J ends lost 7 bases and 0 bases respectively, with 13 bases between them. The CDR3 contains 13 residues. The germline CDR1 and CDR2 sequences are GTSNPN and SVGIG (reference sequence). CDR3 region: CALLRGSSYEQYF. The DNA for the CDR3 is TGTGCCTTGTTAAGGGGGAGCTCCTACGAGCAGTACTTC.

About this clone: The same CDR3 also results from other DNA sequences found in this sample. The genes are TRBV19 and TRBJ1-5, with TRBD1 as a possible D gene (5 bases). V lost 2 bases to trimming and J lost 4 bases, with 6 bases between them. The CDR3 is 13 amino acids. In germline, CDR1 is LNHDA, CDR2 SQIVND (reference sequence). CDR3 region: CASSIRGNQPQHF. The CDR3 nucleotides read TGTGCCAGTAGTATAAGGGGAAATCAGCCCCAGCATTTT.

The rearrangement uses TRBV10-3 and TRBJ2-6; possible D gene TRBD1, 5 bases. CDR3 length: 14 amino acids. Germline assignment: CDR1 ENHRY and CDR2 SYGVKD. V was trimmed by 10 bases and J by 1 base, leaving 11 bases between them. The CDR3 sequence: CANQAGSGANVLTF. CDR3 DNA: TGTGCCAACCAAGCAGGGTCTGGGGCCAACGTCCTGACTTTC.

The chain is built from TRBV19 and TRBJ2-4; D unresolved. The CDR3 covers 11 residues. V was shortened by 10 bases and J by 3 bases, with 7 bases between the two germline ends. Per the germline V gene, CDR1 is LNHDA and CDR2 is SQIVND (reference sequence). CDR3 residues: CATTGKNIQYF. CDR3 DNA sequence: TGTGCCACAACGGGCAAAAACATTCAGTACTTC.

V usage is TRBV27 and J usage is TRBJ2-7; 10 nucleotides agree with TRBD2. The CDR3 length is 13 residues. Germline CDR1 MNHEY, CDR2 SMNVEV (reference sequence). Losses at the gene ends were 7 bases for V and 3 bases for J; bases not matched to a gene: 3. In DNA, the CDR3 is TGTGCCAGCAAGCTAGCGGGAGACTACGAGCAGTACTTC. Its translation is CASKLAGDYEQYF.

The chain couples TRBV6-6 to TRBJ2-7; a possible D gene is TRBD1 (5 bases). The CDR3 loop spans 12 amino acids. V lost 4 bases and J lost 5, with 9 bases in between. The germline V gene encodes CDR1 MNHNY and CDR2 SVGAGI (reference sequence). The CDR3 region has the DNA TGTGCCAGCAGTTCCCCCAGGGACGAGCAGTACTTC. It encodes CASSSPRDEQYF.